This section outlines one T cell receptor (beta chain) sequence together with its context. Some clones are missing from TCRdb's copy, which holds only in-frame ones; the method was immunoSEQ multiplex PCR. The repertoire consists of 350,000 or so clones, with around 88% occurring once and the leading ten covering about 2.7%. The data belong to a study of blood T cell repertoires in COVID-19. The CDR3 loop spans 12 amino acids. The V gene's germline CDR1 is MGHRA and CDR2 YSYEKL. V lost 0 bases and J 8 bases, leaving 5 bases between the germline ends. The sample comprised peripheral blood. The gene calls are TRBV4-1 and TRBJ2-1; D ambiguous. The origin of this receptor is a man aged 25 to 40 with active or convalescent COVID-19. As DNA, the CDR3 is TGCGCCAGCAGCCAAGATGAGGATGAGCAGTTCTTC. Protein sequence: CASSQDEDEQFF.